This entry features one T cell receptor beta chain sequence. What it binds is not known. The entry originates in a study of siplizumab effects on memory and regulatory T cells. V was shortened by 1 base and J by 1 base, with 13 bases between the two germline ends. This CDR3 spans 16 amino acids. The V gene's germline CDR1 is SGHTA and CDR2 FQGNSA. Data came from immunoSEQ multiplex PCR; TCRdb stores just in-frame clones and leaves some out. The sample consists of over 65,000 clones, over 90% of them appearing once. Overall study results and limits: Memory cells seemed less diverse than naive T cells, which also seemed major contributors to the alloresponse. Poor capture below about 10^-5 frequency left most alloreactive clones unmapped to unstimulated subsets.

The sequencing input was CD8+ T cells sorted from blood. J is TRBJ2-5 and V is TRBV7-2; D gene ambiguous. The TCR was taken from a human donor in good health. The CDR3 nucleotides read TGTGCCAGCAGCTTAGACTTAAACAGCATCCAAGAGACCCAGTACTTC. Its protein is CASSLDLNSIQETQYF. Combining the CDR3 with reference TRBV7-2 and TRBJ2-5 gives the whole variable domain GAGVSQSPSNKVTEKGKDVELRCDPISGHTALYWYRQSLGQGLEFLIYFQGNSAPDKSGLPSDRFSAERTGGSVSTLTIQRTQQEDSAVYLCASSLDLNSIQETQYFGPGTRLLVL.